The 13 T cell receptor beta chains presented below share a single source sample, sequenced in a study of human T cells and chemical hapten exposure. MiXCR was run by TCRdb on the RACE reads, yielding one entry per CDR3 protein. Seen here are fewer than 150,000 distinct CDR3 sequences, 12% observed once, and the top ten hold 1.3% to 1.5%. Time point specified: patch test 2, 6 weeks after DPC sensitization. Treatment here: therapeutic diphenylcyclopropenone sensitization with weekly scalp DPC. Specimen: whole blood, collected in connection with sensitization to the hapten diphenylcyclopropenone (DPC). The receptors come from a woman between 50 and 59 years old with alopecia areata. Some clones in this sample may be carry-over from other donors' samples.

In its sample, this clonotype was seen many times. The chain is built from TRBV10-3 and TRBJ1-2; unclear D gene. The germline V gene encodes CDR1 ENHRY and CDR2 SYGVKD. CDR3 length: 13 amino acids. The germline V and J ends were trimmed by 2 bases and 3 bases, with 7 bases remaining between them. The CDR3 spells CAISEKYHYGYTF. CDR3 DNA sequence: TGTGCCATCAGTGAGAAGTACCACTATGGCTACACCTTC.

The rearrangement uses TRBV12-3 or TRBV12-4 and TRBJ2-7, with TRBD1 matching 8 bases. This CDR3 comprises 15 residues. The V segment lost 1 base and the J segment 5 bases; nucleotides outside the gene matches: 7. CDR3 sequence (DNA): TGTGCCAGCAGTTTAGGAACAGGGGGGTTCGACGAGCAGTACTTC. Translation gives CASSLGTGGFDEQYF.

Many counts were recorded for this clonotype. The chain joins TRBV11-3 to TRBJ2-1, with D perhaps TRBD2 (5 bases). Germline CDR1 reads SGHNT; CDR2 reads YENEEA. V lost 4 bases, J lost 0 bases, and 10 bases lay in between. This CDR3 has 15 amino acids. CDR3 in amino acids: CASSSSRSSYNEQFF. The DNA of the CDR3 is TGTGCCAGCAGCTCTAGCCGGAGCTCCTACAATGAGCAGTTCTTC.

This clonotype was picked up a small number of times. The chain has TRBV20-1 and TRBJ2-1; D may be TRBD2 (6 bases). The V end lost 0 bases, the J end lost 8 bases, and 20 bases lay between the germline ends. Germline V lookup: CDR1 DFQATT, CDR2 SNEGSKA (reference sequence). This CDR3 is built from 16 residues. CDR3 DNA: TGCAGTGCTAGAGATGGGAGACTAGGCCCTATGGATGAGCAGTTCTTC. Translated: CSARDGRLGPMDEQFF.

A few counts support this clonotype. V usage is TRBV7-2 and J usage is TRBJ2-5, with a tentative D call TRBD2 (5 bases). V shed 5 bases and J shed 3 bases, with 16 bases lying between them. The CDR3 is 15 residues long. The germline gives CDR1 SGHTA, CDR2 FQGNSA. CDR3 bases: TGTGCCAGCAGCACCTCAGGAGGACGCGAAGAGACCCAGTACTTC. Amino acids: CASSTSGGREETQYF.

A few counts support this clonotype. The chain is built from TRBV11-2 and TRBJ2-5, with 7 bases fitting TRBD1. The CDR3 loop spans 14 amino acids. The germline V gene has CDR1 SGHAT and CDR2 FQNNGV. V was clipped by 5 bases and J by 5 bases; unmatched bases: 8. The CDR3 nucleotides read TGTGCCAGCAGCCCTAACAGGGGACGGGAGACCCAGTACTTC. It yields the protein CASSPNRGRETQYF.

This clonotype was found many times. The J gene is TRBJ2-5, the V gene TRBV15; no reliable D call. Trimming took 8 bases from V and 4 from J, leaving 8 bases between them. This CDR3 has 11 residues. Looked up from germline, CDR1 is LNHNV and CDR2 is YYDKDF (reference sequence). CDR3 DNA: TGTGCCACCGCCGGAAGAGAGACCCAGTACTTC. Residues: CATAGRETQYF.

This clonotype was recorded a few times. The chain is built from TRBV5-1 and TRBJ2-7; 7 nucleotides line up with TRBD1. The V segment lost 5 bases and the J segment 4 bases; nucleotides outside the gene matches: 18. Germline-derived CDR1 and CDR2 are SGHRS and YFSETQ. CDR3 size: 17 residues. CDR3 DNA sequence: TGCGCCAGCAGTTTGTGGGGGATTACCGGGACAGATTACGAGCAGTACTTC. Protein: CASSLWGITGTDYEQYF.

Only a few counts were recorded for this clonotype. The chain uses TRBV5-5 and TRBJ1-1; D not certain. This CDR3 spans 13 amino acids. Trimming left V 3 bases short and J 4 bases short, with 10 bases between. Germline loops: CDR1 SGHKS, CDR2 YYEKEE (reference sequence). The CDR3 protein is CASSSGWSTEAFF. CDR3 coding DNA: TGTGCCAGCAGCTCTGGTTGGAGCACTGAAGCTTTCTTT.

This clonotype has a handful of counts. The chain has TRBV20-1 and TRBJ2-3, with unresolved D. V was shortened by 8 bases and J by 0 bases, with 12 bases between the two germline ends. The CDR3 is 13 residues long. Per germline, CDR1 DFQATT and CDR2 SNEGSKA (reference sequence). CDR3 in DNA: TGCAGTCCTGTAGCTGCTAGCACAGATACGCAGTATTTT. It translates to CSPVAASTDTQYF.

The CDR3 sequence: CASRRGDSQPQHF. The CDR3 coding sequence is TGCGCCAGCAGGCGAGGGGACAGTCAGCCCCAGCATTTT. The chain recombines TRBV5-1 with TRBJ1-5, with 7 bases fitting TRBD1. V shed 5 bases, J shed 6 bases, and the junction held 5 bases outside the gene matches. The CDR3 totals 13 residues. In germline, CDR1 is SGHRS, CDR2 YFSETQ.

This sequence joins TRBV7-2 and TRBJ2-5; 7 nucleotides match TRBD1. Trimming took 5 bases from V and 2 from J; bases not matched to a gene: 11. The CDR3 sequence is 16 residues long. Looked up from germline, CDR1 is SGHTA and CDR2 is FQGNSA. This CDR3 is CASSRLPRDRQETQYF. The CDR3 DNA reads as TGTGCCAGCAGCCGCCTCCCTCGGGACAGACAAGAGACCCAGTACTTC.

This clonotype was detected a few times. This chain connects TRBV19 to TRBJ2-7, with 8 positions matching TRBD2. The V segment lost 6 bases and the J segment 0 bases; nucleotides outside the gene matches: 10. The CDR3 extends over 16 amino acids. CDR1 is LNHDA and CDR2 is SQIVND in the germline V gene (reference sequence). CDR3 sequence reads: CASSHNAGGFSYEQYF. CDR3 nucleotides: TGTGCCAGTAGCCACAATGCGGGAGGTTTCTCCTACGAGCAGTACTTC.